The 32 T cell receptor beta chains below all came from one sample that was sequenced in a study of patients and donors after allogeneic stem cell transplantation. TCRdb ran MiXCR on the RT-PCR reads and lists one entry per CDR3 protein. The table has hundreds of thousands of distinct CDR3 sequences, 13% to 15% seen once. The sequenced material came from blood, either unsorted or a sorted T cell fraction (not recorded which). Every receptor here comes from a human donor who was either an allogeneic HSCT recipient or a stem cell or donor lymphocyte infusion donor (not recorded which). It is not recorded whose cells these are; they may come from a transplant donor.

There are a few counts of this clonotype. The V call is TRBV20-1, the J call TRBJ1-5; no firm D call. V lost 0 bases and J lost 0, with 12 bases in between. The CDR3 runs to 16 residues. Germline values: CDR1 DFQATT, CDR2 SNEGSKA (reference sequence). This CDR3 is CSARDRQMISNQPQHF. In DNA form, the CDR3 reads TGCAGTGCTAGAGATAGGCAGATGATTAGCAATCAGCCCCAGCATTTT.

Many counts were recorded for this clonotype. The rearrangement links TRBV29-1 to TRBJ2-1; D is uncertain. Trimming removed 3 bases at V and 2 bases at J, with 8 bases between. The CDR3 runs 13 residues. The germline V gene has CDR1 SQVTM and CDR2 ANQGSEA. The CDR3 is CSVDYSTYNEQFF. The CDR3, as DNA: TGCAGCGTTGACTATTCCACCTACAATGAGCAGTTCTTC.

This chain joins TRBV15 and TRBJ2-5; the D gene could be TRBD1 or TRBD2 (6 bases each). CDR3 size: 14 residues. Trimming removed 2 bases at V and 7 bases at J, with 14 bases between. Germline values: CDR1 LNHNV, CDR2 YYDKDF (reference sequence). CDR3 bases: TGTGCCACCAGCAGACAAGCGGAGGGGGGGACCCAGTACTTC. The encoded protein is CATSRQAEGGTQYF.

This clonotype was detected ten times or more. CDR3: CSVALTSGFRSYNEQFF. Here the CDR3 DNA reads TGCAGCGTTGCGTTGACTAGCGGTTTCCGATCCTACAATGAGCAGTTCTTC. The gene calls are TRBV29-1 and TRBJ2-1, with 9 bases aligning to TRBD2. Germline values: CDR1 SQVTM, CDR2 ANQGSEA. The V gene end was trimmed by 4 bases and the J gene end by 1 base; junction bases not matched to a gene: 11. The CDR3 loop spans 17 amino acids.

There are many counts of this clonotype. CDR3 nucleotides: TGTGCCAGCAGCTTTTTGAGAAACAGGGAATCACCCCTCCACTTT. Translating gives CASSFLRNRESPLHF. The chain uses TRBV7-9 and TRBJ1-6, with a possible D match to TRBD1 (6 bases). There are 15 residues in the CDR3. Germline CDR1 and CDR2: SEHNR and FQNEAQ (reference sequence). V gave up 3 bases and J gave up 10 bases, with 16 bases separating them.

This clonotype was found a few times. J is TRBJ2-7 and V is TRBV6-5; D ambiguous. V was clipped by 0 bases and J by 3 bases, with 12 bases between them. The CDR3 loop spans 15 amino acids. Germline loops: CDR1 MNHEY, CDR2 SVGAGI. CDR3 loop: CASSYSITSVYEQYF. The CDR3 nucleotides read TGTGCCAGCAGTTACTCGATAACGAGTGTCTACGAGCAGTACTTC.

J is TRBJ2-3 and V is TRBV20-1; maybe TRBD2 (6 bases). The length of the CDR3 is 15 residues. CDR1 is DFQATT, CDR2 SNEGSKA, per germline (reference sequence). The V and J ends lost 3 bases and 3 bases respectively, with 16 bases between them. DNA of the CDR3: TGCAGTGCTAGGGTGCCTAGCGAACGAACAGATACGCAGTATTTT. Its translation is CSARVPSERTDTQYF.

This clonotype came up a few times. At one end the junction does not follow the germline gene, possibly because of a read error. The V call is TRBV19, the J call TRBJ2-1; perhaps D is TRBD1 or TRBD2 (5 bases each). CDR3 size: 10 residues. Germline CDR1 reads LNHDA; CDR2 reads SQIVND (reference sequence). Written as DNA, the CDR3 is TGCCTCGGGGCGCACAATGAGCAGTTCTTC. Protein sequence: CLGAHNEQFF.

This clonotype was picked up a small number of times. This chain connects TRBV6-1 to TRBJ1-2, with a weak D call TRBD1 (6 bases). Trimming shortened V by 7 bases and J by 4 bases, and 13 bases separated the two germline ends. Germline V gene data show CDR1 as MNHNS and CDR2 as SASEGT. The CDR3 is 13 residues long. The CDR3 region has the DNA TGTGCCAGCAAACTGGGGGCGACCTATGGCTACACCTTC. Its translation is CASKLGATYGYTF.

The chain recombines TRBV10-3 with TRBJ2-1; 10 bases are a match to TRBD2. CDR3 length: 18 amino acids. Germline CDR1 reads ENHRY; CDR2 reads SYGVKD. V was clipped by 10 bases and J by 8 bases; unmatched bases: 23. The CDR3 region is CATRPKGGIAGGPHEQFF. In DNA, the CDR3 is TGTGCCACCAGACCCAAGGGCGGAATAGCGGGAGGCCCCCATGAGCAGTTCTTC.

The chain couples TRBV28 to TRBJ2-2; D unclear. The germline V and J ends were trimmed by 3 bases and 2 bases, with 19 bases remaining between them. CDR1 is MDHEN, CDR2 SYDVKM, per germline. The CDR3 has 18 amino acids. CDR3 nucleotide sequence: TGTGCCAGCAGTTTTGTTTTTCTTCGGCAGGCTAACACCGGGGAGCTGTTTTTT. Protein: CASSFVFLRQANTGELFF.

This chain connects TRBV12-3 or TRBV12-4 to TRBJ2-1; D is unresolved. The V end was cut by 4 bases, the J end by 7 bases, with 8 bases between. This CDR3 comprises 12 residues. The CDR3 DNA is TGTGCCAGCAGTTCTTACAGAAATGAGCAGTTCTTC. Amino acid sequence: CASSSYRNEQFF.

This clonotype was seen a handful of times. The chain joins TRBV6-2 or TRBV6-3 to TRBJ1-5; D unclear. The germline V and J ends were trimmed by 5 bases and 5 bases, with 10 bases remaining between them. Looked up from germline, CDR1 is MNHEY and CDR2 is SVGEGT. The CDR3 contains 13 residues. The CDR3 nucleotides are TGTGCCAGCAGTCGGACGTCCCATCAGCCCCAGCATTTT. Residues: CASSRTSHQPQHF.

This clonotype was counted only a few times. The chain has TRBV7-8 and TRBJ2-3; 9 bases are shared with TRBD2. CDR1 is SGHVS, CDR2 FQNEAQ, per germline. V lost 2 bases to trimming and J lost 2 bases; unmatched junction nucleotides: 5. The CDR3 covers 16 residues. The chain's CDR3 is CASSLLAGTNTDTQYF. The CDR3 region has the DNA TGTGCCAGCAGCTTACTAGCGGGGACCAACACAGATACGCAGTATTTT.

Only a few counts were recorded for this clonotype. The chain has TRBV20-1 and TRBJ1-2; TRBD1 matches 9 bases. The germline gives CDR1 DFQATT, CDR2 SNEGSKA (reference sequence). CDR3 size: 14 residues. The junction had 9 bases not matched to a gene; V was cut back by 2 bases and J by 8 bases. CDR3 DNA sequence: TGCAGTGCTAGACCCCCGGACAGGGGTGGGGGCTACACCTTC. Amino acid sequence: CSARPPDRGGGYTF.

This clonotype occurred a few times. This chain joins TRBV5-6 and TRBJ1-5; unclear D gene. The germline V and J ends were trimmed by 1 base and 7 bases, with 6 bases remaining between them. The CDR3 extends over 12 amino acids. CDR1 SGHDT and CDR2 YYEEEE come from the germline V gene. The CDR3 nucleotides are TGTGCCAGCAGCTTGTATGGGCAGCCCCAGCATTTT. It specifies CASSLYGQPQHF.

The table lists this clonotype with many counts. The chain carries TRBV3-1 and TRBJ1-2, with D perhaps TRBD1 (6 bases). The CDR3 has 13 amino acids. CDR1 is LGHDT and CDR2 is YNNKEL in the germline V gene (reference sequence). V was cut by 0 bases and J by 7 bases, with 9 bases left in between. The CDR3 spells CASSQDGGLGYTF. The CDR3 bases are TGTGCCAGCAGCCAAGATGGGGGGCTTGGCTACACCTTC.

The rearrangement links TRBV20-1 to TRBJ2-1; 7 bases align to TRBD1. The CDR3 extends over 17 amino acids. Germline V lookup: CDR1 DFQATT, CDR2 SNEGSKA (reference sequence). V trimming: 5 bases; J trimming: 6 bases; junction bases outside the gene matches: 19. CDR3 sequence reads: CSASRSYRGGVGNEQFF. The CDR3 DNA follows: TGCAGTGCTTCGAGGTCCTACAGGGGTGGGGTGGGCAATGAGCAGTTCTTC.

This clonotype was picked up many times. The chain has TRBV20-1 and TRBJ2-1; TRBD2 matches 11 bases. Germline CDR1 is DFQATT and CDR2 is SNEGSKA (reference sequence). The CDR3 is made up of 16 amino acids. V was clipped by 2 bases and J by 5 bases; unmatched bases: 8. CDR3 bases: TGCAGTGCTAGAACCTTAGCGGGAGGGATACACAATGAGCAGTTCTTC. Its protein is CSARTLAGGIHNEQFF.

This clonotype appeared a few times. The genes are TRBV6-2 or TRBV6-3 and TRBJ2-3; 8 bases are a match to TRBD1. The CDR3 consists of 15 residues. Germline V CDR1 and CDR2: MNHEY, SVGEGT. The trim removed 4 bases at V and 6 bases at J, leaving 9 bases unmatched. CDR3 coding DNA: TGTGCCAGCAGTTCCACGGACAGGGTTGTCGATACGCAGTATTTT. It is translated as CASSSTDRVVDTQYF.

The chain couples TRBV4-3 to TRBJ1-1; a possible D gene is TRBD1 (6 bases). V gave up 0 bases and J gave up 2 bases, with 10 bases separating them. The CDR3 is 15 residues long. Per the germline V gene, CDR1 is LGHNA and CDR2 is YSLEER. The CDR3 here is CASSQDMGTNTEAFF. CDR3 bases: TGCGCCAGCAGCCAAGACATGGGGACAAACACTGAAGCTTTCTTT.

The genes are TRBV14 and TRBJ2-7; 7 bases agree with TRBD1. The junction had 5 bases not matched to a gene; V was cut back by 1 base and J by 2 bases. Germline-derived CDR1 and CDR2 are SGHDN and FVKESK. The CDR3 runs 15 residues. In nucleotides, the CDR3 is TGTGCCAGCAGCCAAGCTCCAGGGGGTACCTACGAGCAGTACTTC. Protein product: CASSQAPGGTYEQYF.

The rearrangement links TRBV19 to TRBJ1-2, with D perhaps matching TRBD1 (5 bases). The germline V gene encodes CDR1 LNHDA and CDR2 SQIVND (reference sequence). Trimming took 4 bases from V and 2 from J, leaving 11 bases between them. CDR3 length equals 14 residues. This CDR3 is CASSKRTSNYGYTF. The CDR3 DNA is TGTGCCAGTAGTAAAAGGACATCCAACTATGGCTACACCTTC. Variable domain in full (rest from reference TRBV19 and TRBJ1-2): DGGITQSPKYLFRKEGQNVTLSCEQNLNHDAMYWYRQDPGQGLRLIYYSQIVNDFQKGDIAEGYSVSREKKESFPLTVTSAQKNPTAFYLCASSKRTSNYGYTFGSGTRLTVV.

This clonotype was counted only a few times. This chain joins TRBV20-1 and TRBJ2-7; D is possibly TRBD2 (6 bases). The CDR3 spans 15 residues. The germline V and J ends were trimmed by 0 bases and 4 bases, with 16 bases remaining between them. The germline CDR1 and CDR2 sequences are DFQATT and SNEGSKA (reference sequence). CDR3 region: CSAREARRVSYEQYF. The CDR3 DNA is TGCAGTGCTAGAGAGGCTCGGAGGGTCTCTTACGAGCAGTACTTC.

A few counts support this clonotype. This sequence joins TRBV12-3 or TRBV12-4 and TRBJ2-2; no clear D. Trimming took off 2 bases at V and 0 bases at J, with 4 bases between the two ends. CDR3 length: 14 residues. The CDR3 region has the DNA TGTGCCAGCAGTTTAAAGTCGAACACCGGGGAGCTGTTTTTT. Its translation: CASSLKSNTGELFF.

This clonotype was detected ten times or more. The chain couples TRBV12-3 or TRBV12-4 to TRBJ1-1, with 7 bases identical to TRBD1. Trimming removed 6 bases from V and 3 bases from J; junction bases left unmatched: 7. This CDR3 region has 14 residues. The DNA for the CDR3 is TGTGCCAGCAGACGACAGGGAGCGGACACTGAAGCTTTCTTT. It is translated as CASRRQGADTEAFF.

This clonotype has just a few counts. The V call is TRBV14, the J call TRBJ1-2; 8 bases agree with TRBD1. Germline CDR1 reads SGHDN; CDR2 reads FVKESK. This CDR3 is 16 amino acids long. The trim removed 4 bases at V and 7 bases at J, leaving 14 bases unmatched. The CDR3 nucleotides are TGTGCCAGCAGCCCAACGGGGACAGGCATGATCGGTGGCTACACCTTC. Amino acid sequence: CASSPTGTGMIGGYTF.

The rearrangement uses TRBV5-1 and TRBJ1-1, with 10 bases fitting TRBD1. CDR3 size: 14 residues. V lost 7 bases, J lost 5 bases, and 8 bases stayed unmatched. CDR1 is SGHRS, CDR2 YFSETQ, per germline. The CDR3 DNA is TGCGCCAGCTGCAAGACAGGGGGCGCAACTGAAGCTTTCTTT. The encoded protein is CASCKTGGATEAFF.

The chain couples TRBV19 to TRBJ1-2; D possibly corresponds to TRBD1 (5 bases). The germline V and J ends were trimmed by 4 bases and 8 bases, with 8 bases remaining between them. This CDR3 is 11 amino acids long. The germline V gene encodes CDR1 LNHDA and CDR2 SQIVND (reference sequence). The CDR3 is CASSTREGYTF. CDR3 bases: TGTGCCAGTAGTACCAGGGAAGGCTACACCTTC.

The chain combines TRBV7-9 with TRBJ2-2; D is undetermined. V shed 4 bases and J shed 8 bases, with 17 bases lying between them. Germline lookup yields CDR1 SEHNR and CDR2 FQNEAQ (reference sequence). The CDR3 has 15 residues. DNA for the CDR3: TGTGCCAGCAGCTCTCGAGGAAACCACCCTGGGGAGCTGTTTTTT. This translates into CASSSRGNHPGELFF.

This clonotype was observed a few times. The rearrangement joins TRBV29-1 to TRBJ2-1; D gene ambiguous. Trimming removed 3 bases at V and 8 bases at J, with 8 bases between. Germline assignment: CDR1 SQVTM and CDR2 ANQGSEA. The CDR3 totals 11 residues. CDR3 protein: CSVDLDHEQFF. The CDR3 region has the DNA TGCAGCGTTGATTTGGATCATGAGCAGTTCTTC.

The J gene is TRBJ2-1, the V gene TRBV4-2, with D perhaps TRBD1 or TRBD2 (6 bases each). V shed 1 base and J shed 5 bases, with 12 bases lying between them. This CDR3 spans 15 amino acids. Per germline, CDR1 LGHNA and CDR2 YNFKEQ. CDR3 in amino acids: CASSQVGGWDNEQFF. The CDR3 bases are TGTGCCAGCAGCCAAGTAGGGGGGTGGGACAATGAGCAGTTCTTC.